This T cell receptor beta chain appears in the sequencing data of a study of cytomegalovirus exposure and HLA in healthy donors. Overall study context: The Caucasian-associated ancestry cluster contained about 80% of the approximately 400 genotyped donors.

Of note for this clone: Antigen unknown.

The PCR contained 60 Vbeta and 13 Jbeta primers. Produced via immunoSEQ multiplex PCR; TCRdb's table is partial and in-frame only. The sample consists of more than 110,000 clones, 75% to 90% of them appearing once. Study conclusions and caveats: High specificity and sensitivity for cytomegalovirus status were reported for the classifier. In all likelihood, a cluster of highly shared sequence variants was a sequencing artifact.

The TCR comes from a female donor in good health and CMV-seronegative. The sequenced material came from PBMCs.

The CDR3 region is CASSLTPNEQYF. DNA for the CDR3: TGTGCCAGCAGCTTAACGCCTAACGAGCAGTACTTC. The rearrangement uses TRBV7-6 and TRBJ2-7; no reliable D call. Trimming took 2 bases from V and 5 from J, leaving 7 bases between them. CDR1 is SGHVS, CDR2 FNYEAQ, per germline. The CDR3 sequence is 12 residues long.